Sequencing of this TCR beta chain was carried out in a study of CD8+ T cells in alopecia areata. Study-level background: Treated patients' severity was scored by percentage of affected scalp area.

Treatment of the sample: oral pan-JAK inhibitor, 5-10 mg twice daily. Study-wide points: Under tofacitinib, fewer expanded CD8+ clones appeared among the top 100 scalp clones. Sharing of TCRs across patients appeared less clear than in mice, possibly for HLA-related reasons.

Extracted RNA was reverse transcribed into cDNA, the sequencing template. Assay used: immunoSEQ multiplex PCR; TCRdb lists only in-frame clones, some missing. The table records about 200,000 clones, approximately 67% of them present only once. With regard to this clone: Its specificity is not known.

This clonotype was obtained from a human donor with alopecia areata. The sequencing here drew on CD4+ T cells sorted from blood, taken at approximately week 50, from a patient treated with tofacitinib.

The CDR3: CASRDSHTDTQYF. The CDR3 DNA reads TGTGCCAGCAGGGACAGCCACACAGATACGCAGTATTTT. The chain couples TRBV27 to TRBJ2-3; maybe TRBD1 (6 bases). Germline lookup yields CDR1 MNHEY and CDR2 SMNVEV (reference sequence). The CDR3 length is 13 residues. Trimming shortened V by 6 bases and J by 2 bases, and 9 bases separated the two germline ends.